The rows below give T cell receptor beta chains drawn from one sample of a study of somatic mutations in cytotoxic T cells in rheumatoid arthritis. Sequenced by immunoSEQ multiplex PCR; TCRdb stores in-frame clones only, minus some. The sample contains about 23,000 clones, approximately 80% of which appear only once. The sequencing sample was made of CD8+ T cells sorted from blood. These receptors all come from an adult with rheumatoid arthritis. CDR3s include the opening cysteine and the closing phenylalanine or tryptophan. A D gene is named only where the DNA matches it firmly. Clone size is shown for a subset of rows, as once, few, many or a class of expanded clone.

J	size	V	length	D	CDR3	DNA
TRBJ2-7	medium-sized	TRBV6-1	14	TRBD1	CASSGRGSSYEQYF	TGTGCCAGCAGTGGCAGGGGGAGCTCCTACGAGCAGTACTTC
TRBJ2-7	-	TRBV4-1	14	-	CASSQGNQGYEQYF	TGCGCCAGCAGCCAAGGGAACCAGGGATACGAGCAGTACTTC
TRBJ2-3	-	TRBV5-1	17	TRBD2	CASSEKLAGWVTDTQYF	TGCGCCAGCTCCGAAAAATTAGCGGGGTGGGTCACAGATACGCAGTATTTT
TRBJ2-7	-	TRBV19	13	-	CASSMADGYEQYF	TGTGCCAGTAGTATGGCGGACGGGTACGAGCAGTACTTC
TRBJ2-7	-	TRBV28	13	-	CASSSAESYEQYF	TGTGCCAGCAGTTCCGCAGAGTCCTACGAGCAGTACTTC
TRBJ1-2	few	TRBV19	13	-	CASSIGANYGYTF	TGTGCCAGTAGTATCGGGGCTAACTATGGCTACACCTTC
TRBJ2-3	-	TRBV15	16	-	CATSRGDSGHTDTQYF	TGTGCCACCAGCAGAGGGGATAGCGGACACACAGATACGCAGTATTTT
TRBJ2-7	-	TRBV6-5	16	-	CASSYSGPARAVEQYF	TGTGCCAGCAGTTACTCAGGTCCAGCCCGGGCAGTCGAGCAGTACTTC
TRBJ2-7	-	TRBV7-2	14	-	CASSLVDKGYEQYF	TGTGCCAGCAGCTTAGTTGATAAGGGGTACGAGCAGTACTTC
TRBJ2-7	-	TRBV10-3	14	TRBD1	CAISEDRDNNEQYF	TGTGCCATCAGTGAGGACAGGGATAATAACGAGCAGTACTTC
TRBJ2-2	-	TRBV7-8	14	TRBD1	CASSKTGRAGELFF	TGTGCCAGCAGCAAGACAGGGAGAGCCGGGGAGCTGTTTTTT
TRBJ2-5	-	TRBV5-4	13	-	CASRTANQETQYF	TGTGCCAGCAGAACGGCCAACCAAGAGACCCAGTACTTC
TRBJ2-5	-	TRBV4-2	15	-	CASSQGGILQETQYF	TGTGCCAGCAGCCAAGGAGGGATATTACAAGAGACCCAGTACTTC
TRBJ2-2	-	TRBV4-3	16	TRBD1	CASSLRTGPHTGELFF	TGCGCCAGCAGCCTACGGACAGGGCCTCACACCGGGGAGCTGTTTTTT
TRBJ2-7	-	TRBV6-1	12	-	CASSANRAPGYF	TGTGCCAGCAGTGCAAACAGGGCCCCAGGGTACTTC
TRBJ1-1	-	TRBV19	16	-	CASRLWRGSGNTEAFF	TGTGCCAGTAGACTCTGGCGGGGGTCGGGGAACACTGAAGCTTTCTTT
TRBJ2-3	once	TRBV4-1	17	TRBD2	CASSQGLPGLATDTQYF	TGCGCCAGCAGCCAAGGGCTCCCGGGACTAGCCACAGATACGCAGTATTTT
TRBJ2-1	medium-sized	TRBV9	14	-	CASSLSDSYNEQFF	TGTGCCAGCAGCCTATCTGACTCCTACAATGAGCAGTTCTTC
TRBJ2-5	once	TRBV9	13	-	CASSVDLQETQYF	TGTGCCAGCAGCGTAGATCTCCAAGAGACCCAGTACTTC
TRBJ1-1	-	TRBV4-1	18	-	CASSQEVWGLGGNTEAFF	TGCGCCAGCAGCCAAGAAGTCTGGGGACTCGGAGGGAACACTGAAGCTTTCTTT
TRBJ2-1	-	TRBV4-1	15	TRBD1	CASSTGTGSYNEQFF	TGCGCCAGCTCGACAGGGACGGGCTCCTACAATGAGCAGTTCTTC
TRBJ1-1	-	TRBV6-1	16	TRBD1	CASSENDRGQITEAFF	TGTGCCAGCAGTGAAAATGACAGGGGGCAGATCACTGAAGCTTTCTTT
TRBJ2-6	few	TRBV4-3	16	TRBD2	CASSPTSGSGANVLTF	TGCGCCAGCAGCCCGACTAGCGGGTCTGGGGCCAACGTCCTGACTTTC
TRBJ2-7	-	TRBV7-9	15	TRBD1	CASSGAGTGFHEQYF	TGTGCCAGCAGCGGGGCCGGGACAGGGTTCCACGAGCAGTACTTC
TRBJ2-4	-	TRBV21-1	15	-	CASSSGGGAKNIQYF	TGTGCCAGCAGCAGCGGGGGTGGCGCCAAAAACATTCAGTACTTC
TRBJ2-1	-	TRBV5-1	14	TRBD1	CASSGTGFYNEQFF	TGCGCCAGCAGCGGGACAGGGTTCTACAATGAGCAGTTCTTC
TRBJ2-1	-	TRBV7-9	15	TRBD2	CASSRPTAGNNEQFF	TGTGCCAGCAGCCGACCCACAGCGGGGAACAATGAGCAGTTCTTC
TRBJ1-2	-	TRBV9	15	-	CASSPTKAANYGYTF	TGTGCCAGCAGCCCGACTAAGGCGGCTAACTATGGCTACACCTTC
TRBJ1-1	-	TRBV5-4	17	-	CASSLVGMGVGNTEAFF	TGTGCCAGCAGCTTGGTAGGGATGGGGGTCGGGAACACTGAAGCTTTCTTT
TRBJ2-7	-	TRBV5-1	14	-	CASSLDLGAYEQYF	TGCGCCAGCAGCTTGGACCTGGGAGCCTACGAGCAGTACTTC
TRBJ1-1	-	TRBV29-1	14	-	CSVGDPQGNTEAFF	TGCAGCGTAGGGGATCCTCAGGGAAACACTGAAGCTTTCTTT
TRBJ1-4	-	TRBV4-3	15	TRBD1	CASSHWDSQGEKLFF	TGCGCCAGCAGCCATTGGGACAGCCAGGGGGAAAAACTGTTTTTT
TRBJ2-1	-	TRBV4-1	18	TRBD2	CASSQDRLAGYSYNEQFF	TGCGCCAGCAGCCAAGACAGACTAGCGGGGTATTCCTACAATGAGCAGTTCTTC
TRBJ2-2	-	TRBV6-5	10	-	CASGAGELFF	TGTGCCAGCGGAGCCGGGGAGCTGTTTTTT